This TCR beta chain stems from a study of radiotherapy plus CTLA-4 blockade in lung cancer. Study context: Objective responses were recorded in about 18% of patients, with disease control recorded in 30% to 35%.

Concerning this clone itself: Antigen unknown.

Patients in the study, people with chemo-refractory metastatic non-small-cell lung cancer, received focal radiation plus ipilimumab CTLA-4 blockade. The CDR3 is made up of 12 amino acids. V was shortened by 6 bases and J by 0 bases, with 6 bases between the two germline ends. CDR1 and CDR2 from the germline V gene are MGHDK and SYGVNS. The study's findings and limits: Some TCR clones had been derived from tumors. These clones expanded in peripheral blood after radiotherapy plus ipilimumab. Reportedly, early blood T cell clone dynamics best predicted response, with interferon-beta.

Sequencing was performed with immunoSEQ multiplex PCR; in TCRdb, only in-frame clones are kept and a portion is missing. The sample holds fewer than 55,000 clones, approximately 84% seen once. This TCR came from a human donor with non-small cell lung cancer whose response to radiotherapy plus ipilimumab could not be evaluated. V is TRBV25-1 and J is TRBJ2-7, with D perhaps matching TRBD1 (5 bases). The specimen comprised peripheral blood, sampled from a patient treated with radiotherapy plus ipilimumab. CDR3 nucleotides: TGTGCCAGCAGGACAGTCTCCTACGAGCAGTACTTC. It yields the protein CASRTVSYEQYF.